This TCR beta chain comes out of a study of CD8+ T cells in alopecia areata. Study overall: Each day, treated patients took oral tofacitinib twice, at 5 to 10 mg per dose. Study-level results: One nonresponder leaves baseline CD8+ expansion's link to response uncertain.

Noted treatment: oral pan-JAK inhibitor, 5-10 mg twice daily. Alopecia areata patients gave lesional scalp punch biopsies and peripheral blood samples. As the sequencing template, cDNA was produced by extracting RNA and reverse transcribing it. Profiling relied on immunoSEQ multiplex PCR, and the TCRdb table lists in-frame clones only, not all of them. Of 190,000 or so clones listed, roughly 61% were seen once; the top ten hold roughly 12%. V dropped 3 bases and J dropped 6 bases, with 12 bases sitting between them. This CDR3 region has 13 residues. Germline V gene lookup returns CDR1 SGHRS and CDR2 YFSETQ. A note on this clone: Its matching antigen is unknown.

This TCR was recovered from a human donor with alopecia areata. The V gene is TRBV5-1, the J gene TRBJ1-1; TRBD1 is a possible D gene (5 bases). The sample in question was CD8+ T cells sorted from blood, obtained at week 24, from a patient treated with tofacitinib. CDR3: CASSWQGGSEAFF. The CDR3 coding sequence is TGCGCCAGCAGCTGGCAGGGTGGCTCTGAAGCTTTCTTT.